What follows are 25 T cell receptor beta chains derived from one specimen sequenced in a study of T cells in Graves' hyperthyroidism and ophthalmopathy. RNA transcripts served as the template for amplifying TCR beta CDR3 regions. A set of HTBI primers served as the primers for a first-round RT-PCR of the TCR CDR3. TCRdb ran MiXCR on the multiplex PCR reads and lists one entry per CDR3 protein. Counted here are about 320,000 distinct CDR3 sequences, 16% occurring once; the ten biggest clones make up around 33%. Sequences were obtained from blood. Source of these receptors: a man aged 25 to 40 with Graves' hyperthyroidism.

This clonotype has a count of ten or more. This sequence joins TRBV2 and TRBJ2-1, with 13 nucleotides matching TRBD2. The CDR3 sequence is 15 residues long. CDR1 is SNHLY and CDR2 is FYNNEI in the germline V gene. Unmatched junction bases numbered 8, after V lost 6 bases and J lost 9 bases. This CDR3 is CASRERTSGSTEQFF. CDR3 coding DNA: TGTGCCAGCAGAGAGAGGACTAGCGGGAGTACTGAGCAGTTCTTC.

This clonotype was seen many times. The rearrangement joins TRBV11-2 to TRBJ1-2; 9 nucleotides agree with TRBD1. Trimming at V came to 4 bases and at J to 5 bases, leaving 8 bases not matched to a gene. The CDR3 covers 15 residues. Germline V gene data show CDR1 as SGHAT and CDR2 as FQNNGV. The CDR3 DNA sequence: TGTGCCAGCAGCTCATTATACAGGGGGCGGTATGGCTACACCTTC. Translation gives CASSSLYRGRYGYTF.

This clonotype has just a few counts. This may come from a read error, since a much larger clone is one base off. The chain links TRBV12-3 or TRBV12-4 to TRBJ2-7; 11 bases are shared with TRBD1. The length of the CDR3 is 16 residues. Trimming cost V 9 bases and J 1 base; bases outside gene matches: 11. The CDR3 here is CARSGGGQGASYEQYF. The CDR3 DNA sequence: TGTGCCAGGAGTGGGGGAGGACAGGGGGCATCCTACGAGCAGTACTTC.

This clonotype was detected ten times or more. The chain is built from TRBV15 and TRBJ2-5; 7 bases fit TRBD2. The CDR3 consists of 15 residues. The germline gives CDR1 LNHNV, CDR2 YYDKDF (reference sequence). J was trimmed by 2 bases and V by 3 bases; bases with no gene match: 6. The CDR3 loop is CATSSRAGLQETQYF. The CDR3 DNA is TGTGCCACCAGCAGCCGAGCGGGATTACAAGAGACCCAGTACTTC.

This clonotype was seen ten or more times. This chain uses TRBV28 with TRBJ2-7; TRBD2 agrees at 8 bases. Germline CDR1 and CDR2: MDHEN and SYDVKM. The CDR3 spans 17 residues. After removal of 5 bases from V and 4 bases from J, the junction contained 16 bases not matched to a gene. The CDR3 DNA is TGTGCCAGCAGTCCCCTCCCGGGACTAGATCCCCCTTACGAGCAGTACTTC. This codes for CASSPLPGLDPPYEQYF.

Ten or more counts support this clonotype. This chain links TRBV28 with TRBJ2-3; weak D call: TRBD1 (5 bases). Looked up from germline, CDR1 is MDHEN and CDR2 is SYDVKM. Trimming cost V 7 bases and J 6 bases, with 20 bases left between them. This CDR3 spans 15 amino acids. The CDR3 DNA reads TGTGCCAGCAAAGGGGTAACTCCACCGCACGATACGCAGTATTTT. This gives the protein CASKGVTPPHDTQYF.

The chain combines TRBV5-1 with TRBJ1-6, with 10 bases that match TRBD1. This CDR3 contains 14 residues. Germline V gene sequence: CDR1 SGHRS, CDR2 YFSETQ. J lost 8 bases, V lost 3 bases, and 2 bases had no gene match. In DNA form, the CDR3 reads TGCGCCAGCAGCTCCGGACAGGGGGATTCACCCCTCCACTTT. Encoded protein: CASSSGQGDSPLHF.

V and J are TRBV29-1 and TRBJ2-7; TRBD2 matches at 8 bases. The CDR3 has 11 residues. Germline loops: CDR1 SQVTM, CDR2 ANQGSEA. Germline trimming cut 6 bases from V and 7 bases from J; bases unmatched to any gene: 5. This CDR3 is CSVPGLEEQYF. The CDR3 nucleotides read TGCAGCGTACCGGGACTAGAGGAGCAGTACTTC.

A few counts support this clonotype. This chain uses TRBV9 with TRBJ1-2, with D unresolved. Looked up from germline, CDR1 is SGDLS and CDR2 is YYNGEE. V dropped 5 bases and J dropped 0 bases, with 14 bases sitting between them. The CDR3 is 15 amino acids. The CDR3 reads CASSPGELANYGYTF. CDR3 coding DNA: TGTGCCAGCAGTCCTGGGGAGTTAGCTAACTATGGCTACACCTTC.

In regard to this clonotype: With a much larger clone just one base away, this may be a read error. The rearrangement uses TRBV11-2 and TRBJ1-5; the D is unclear. CDR3 length equals 16 residues. The germline CDR1 and CDR2 sequences are SGHAT and FQNNGV. CDR3 in amino acids: CASSLDAGDNNQPQHF. The DNA of the CDR3 is TGTGCCAGCAGTTTAGATGCCGGGGATAACAATCAGCCCCAGCATTTT.

Ten or more counts support this clonotype. The chain recombines TRBV5-8 with TRBJ2-5, with D perhaps TRBD1 or TRBD2 (5 bases each). V lost 2 bases, J lost 4 bases, and 12 bases lay in between. Germline V gene lookup returns CDR1 SGHTS and CDR2 YDEGEE. The CDR3 is 14 amino acids. CDR3 protein: CASSFGRDGETQYF. The CDR3 DNA sequence: TGTGCCAGCAGCTTTGGACGGGACGGAGAGACCCAGTACTTC.

The rearrangement joins TRBV2 to TRBJ2-1; no clear D. Trimming removed 1 base at V and 8 bases at J, with 6 bases between. CDR3 length equals 12 residues. Germline CDR1 is SNHLY and CDR2 is FYNNEI. In DNA form, the CDR3 reads TGTGCCAGCAGTGAAGATAGTGATGAGCAGTTCTTC. Amino acids: CASSEDSDEQFF.

The rearrangement links TRBV7-2 to TRBJ2-3; D not resolved. Germline lookup yields CDR1 SGHTA and CDR2 FQGNSA. The CDR3 spans 15 residues. V was cut by 3 bases and J by 3 bases, with 13 bases left in between. CDR3 sequence (DNA): TGTGCCAGCAGCTTTCAGGTTAGCAATACAGATACGCAGTATTTT. Residues: CASSFQVSNTDTQYF.

This clonotype was counted ten times or more. This chain links TRBV7-2 with TRBJ2-1, with D unresolved. The CDR3 covers 14 residues. Trimming took off 2 bases at V and 4 bases at J, with 9 bases between the two ends. Germline V lookup: CDR1 SGHTA, CDR2 FQGNSA. The CDR3, as DNA: TGTGCCAGCAGCTTATATAGTCCTTACAATGAGCAGTTCTTC. This translates into CASSLYSPYNEQFF.

The rearrangement links TRBV12-3 or TRBV12-4 to TRBJ2-1; D possibly corresponds to TRBD1 (7 bases). Trimming stripped 6 bases from V and 13 bases from J, with 19 bases between. The CDR3 has 13 amino acids. CDR3 coding DNA: TGTGCCAGCAGGGCATTAGCGGCAGGGGGTCAGTTCTTC. This sequence encodes CASRALAAGGQFF.

Worth noting for this clonotype: A much larger clone is a single base away; this may be a read error. The chain is built from TRBV20-1 and TRBJ2-1, with 9 bases identical to TRBD2. There are 14 residues in the CDR3. V lost 7 bases and J lost 6; bases outside the gene matches: 10. Germline CDR1 and CDR2: DFQATT and SNEGSKA (reference sequence). As DNA, the CDR3 is TGCAGTGTTATCTGGCTAGCGGGAACCAATGAGCAGTTCTTC. It is translated as CSVIWLAGTNEQFF.

Many counts were recorded for this clonotype. This chain uses TRBV18 with TRBJ2-7; 7 bases are shared with TRBD1. Germline CDR1 reads KGHSH; CDR2 reads LQKENI. The CDR3 sequence is 14 residues long. The ends lost 5 bases at V and 5 bases at J; junction bases unmatched: 9. The CDR3 region is CASSSRTGWDEQYF. DNA of the CDR3: TGTGCCAGCTCATCCCGGACAGGCTGGGACGAGCAGTACTTC.

V and J are TRBV24-1 and TRBJ2-2; perhaps TRBD1 as D (6 bases). With 7 bases removed from V and 3 bases from J, the gap between germline ends came to 8 bases. CDR1 and CDR2 (germline): KGHDR, SFDVKD. This CDR3 has 13 amino acids. The CDR3 loop reads CATSAGDTGELFF. In nucleotides, the CDR3 is TGTGCCACCAGCGCAGGGGACACCGGGGAGCTGTTTTTT.

This clonotype was counted a few times. This chain joins TRBV7-9 and TRBJ1-4; D not resolved. The CDR3 loop spans 14 amino acids. CDR1 and CDR2 (germline): SEHNR, FQNEAQ (reference sequence). V lost 6 bases, J lost 12 bases, and 20 bases lay in between. The CDR3 loop is CASRPRRLSKELFF. The CDR3 coding sequence is TGTGCCAGCAGACCCCGGCGGCTATCAAAGGAACTGTTTTTT.

The table lists this clonotype with many counts. The rearrangement links TRBV5-6 to TRBJ2-3; 7 nucleotides line up with TRBD2. Germline V CDR1 and CDR2: SGHDT, YYEEEE. The V segment lost 1 base and the J segment 0 bases; nucleotides outside the gene matches: 14. The CDR3 covers 19 residues. DNA of the CDR3: TGTGCCAGCAGCTTGTTGGGGTATGGGGGAGGGCGAAGCACAGATACGCAGTATTTT. Residues: CASSLLGYGGGRSTDTQYF.

This clonotype has just one count. This chain links TRBV7-9 with TRBJ2-3; the D gene is possibly TRBD2 (6 bases). V lost 1 base and J 4 bases, leaving 12 bases between the germline ends. The CDR3 sequence is 15 residues long. CDR1 is SEHNR, CDR2 FQNEAQ, per germline (reference sequence). CDR3 bases: TGTGCCAGCAGCTTAGGGTGGGAGGAGGCAGATACGCAGTATTTT. Encoded protein: CASSLGWEEADTQYF.

Regarding this clonotype: A much larger clone differs by one base, so this may be a read error. The CDR3 spells CASSRGTATNEKLFF. CDR3 coding DNA: TGTGCCAGCAGCCGAGGGACAGCAACTAATGAAAAACTGTTTTTT. The chain employs TRBV6-1 and TRBJ1-4, with 7 bases identical to TRBD1. The germline gives CDR1 MNHNS, CDR2 SASEGT. The CDR3 covers 15 residues. The V and J ends lost 6 bases and 0 bases, in that order; junction bases with no gene match: 4.

The chain combines TRBV19 with TRBJ2-2; 7 bases line up with TRBD1. The V and J ends lost 9 bases and 0 bases, in that order; junction bases with no gene match: 16. Per germline, CDR1 LNHDA and CDR2 SQIVND (reference sequence). The CDR3 has 18 amino acids. CDR3 residues: CARPPDRRSSSNTGELFF. The CDR3 DNA is TGTGCCAGGCCCCCGGACAGGCGCTCCTCCTCGAACACCGGGGAGCTGTTTTTT.

This chain connects TRBV19 to TRBJ2-3; no reliable D call. Trimming removed 5 bases from V and 0 bases from J, with 6 bases in between. The CDR3 loop spans 13 amino acids. CDR1 is LNHDA and CDR2 is SQIVND in the germline V gene (reference sequence). The CDR3 DNA follows: TGTGCCAGTAGTGCCTCTAGCACAGATACGCAGTATTTT. It encodes CASSASSTDTQYF.

This clonotype was picked up a small number of times. V gene TRBV7-8 combines with J gene TRBJ1-6; 9 bases align to TRBD1. The V gene's germline CDR1 is SGHVS and CDR2 FQNEAQ. CDR3 length: 15 residues. V dropped 2 bases and J dropped 13; count of bases not matched to a gene: 9. The CDR3 region is CASSLRRDRVFPLHF. CDR3 DNA sequence: TGTGCCAGCAGCTTAAGGCGGGACAGGGTCTTCCCCCTCCACTTT.